A selection of T cell receptor beta chains follows, all from one sample in a study of blood T cells in healthy people across ages. TCRdb recomputed calls from the 5' RACE reads with MiXCR, one row per CDR3 protein. Of 500,000 to 600,000 distinct CDR3 sequences in the sample, 25% to 30% were seen once. The sequencing input was blood. These receptors were collected from a woman aged 70-85 years in good health. Each CDR3 is given with its conserved first and last residue. The D gene is left open where the match is weak. Only some rows state a clone size, as once, few, many or a class for expanded clones.

j_call clone_size d_call v_call cdr3_nt cdr3_aa
TRBJ1-1 . TRBD1 TRBV18 TGTGCCAGCTCACTCGAGACAGGGGTGAGGACTGAAGCTTTCTTT CASSLETGVRTEAFF
TRBJ2-1 few . TRBV7-9 TGTGCCAGCAGCGACATATCCAAGGAGCAGTTCTTC CASSDISKEQFF
TRBJ2-7 many TRBD1 TRBV12-3/TRBV12-4 TGTGCCAGCCGAAACCCGGGACAGAGAGAGCAGTACTTC CASRNPGQREQYF
TRBJ2-5 . . TRBV7-2 TGTGCCAGCAGCGCGGGACAACCTCATAGGGGAGAGACCCAGTACTTC CASSAGQPHRGETQYF
TRBJ1-3 few . TRBV6-5 TGTGCCAGCAGTGATCGAGGGAACTCTGGAAACACCATATATTTT CASSDRGNSGNTIYF
TRBJ2-6 . TRBD1 TRBV20-1 TGCAGTGCTAGATCGGGACAGGGGGCCTCTGGGGCCAACGTCCTGACTTTC CSARSGQGASGANVLTF
TRBJ2-5 . . TRBV25-1 TGTGCCAGCAGTGACCTGGGATTACAAGAGACCCAGTACTTC CASSDLGLQETQYF
TRBJ1-4 . TRBD1 TRBV9 TGTGCCAGCAGCGCGTCCGGGACAGGGCTTGAAAAACTGTTTTTT CASSASGTGLEKLFF
TRBJ2-5 few . TRBV7-2 TGTGCCAGCAGCCCCCGGGTCTCCCGGGGAGAGACCCAGTACTTC CASSPRVSRGETQYF
TRBJ2-3 . . TRBV12-3/TRBV12-4 TGTGCCAGCAGCCCTTATCGGACTAGCACAGATACGCAGTATTTT CASSPYRTSTDTQYF
TRBJ2-1 . TRBD2 TRBV9 TGTGCCAGCAGCGTAGATAGCGGGGGAACCTACAATGAGCAGTTCTTC CASSVDSGGTYNEQFF
TRBJ2-1 . TRBD2 TRBV29-1 TGCAGCGTTGAAGGGACTAGCGGGGGCAAAAGCTCCTACAATGAGCAGTTCTTC CSVEGTSGGKSSYNEQFF
TRBJ1-6 . . TRBV12-3/TRBV12-4 TGTGCCAGCAGTTTTAGGGTCCTTTCACCCCTCCACTTT CASSFRVLSPLHF
TRBJ2-7 . TRBD2 TRBV25-1 TGTGCCAGCAGTAACCGCGGGAGGGGGGGCTCGATCAAGGAGTACTTC CASSNRGRGGSIKEYF
TRBJ1-5 . TRBD1 TRBV6-1 TGTGCCAGCAGCCCCCTGACAGGGCTGGGTGATCAGCCCCAGCATTTT CASSPLTGLGDQPQHF
TRBJ2-5 . TRBD2 TRBV6-2/TRBV6-3 TGTGCCAGCACGAGCGGGGCGCACCCTACCAAGACCCAGTACTTC CASTSGAHPTKTQYF
TRBJ2-1 . . TRBV20-1 TGCGGTGCCCCCAGAGGGGGGACAGAGCAGTTCTTC CGAPRGGTEQFF
TRBJ1-5 few . TRBV7-2 TGTGCCAGCAGCTTACACCAGAGCAATCAGCCCCAGCATTTT CASSLHQSNQPQHF
TRBJ2-1 . TRBD2 TRBV24-1 TGTGCCACCAGTGATGCGGGGGTGAGAGTCTCCTACAATGAGCAGTTCTTC CATSDAGVRVSYNEQFF
TRBJ1-1 few . TRBV20-1 TGCAGTGCAAATCGTCCGGGGCTTACGAACACTGAAGCTTTCTTT CSANRPGLTNTEAFF
TRBJ2-3 few . TRBV2 TGTGCCAGCAGCTACTCCGGGACGCTAAGCACAGATACGCAGTATTTT CASSYSGTLSTDTQYF
TRBJ1-1 few . TRBV6-2/TRBV6-3 TGTGCCACCCTCGACAACACTGAAGCTTTCTTT CATLDNTEAFF
TRBJ1-2 few TRBD1 TRBV4-2 TGTGCCAGCAGCCAAGATCTCTCGAGGGGGCGAAACTATGGCTACACCTTC CASSQDLSRGRNYGYTF
TRBJ2-3 many . TRBV11-3 TGTGCCAGCAGCTTAGATTGGTCCAGGGTCATCACAGATACGCAGTATTTT CASSLDWSRVITDTQYF
TRBJ1-3 . . TRBV18 TGTGCCAGCTCACCACCGGCGGGGGCCCAGGGTGGAAACACCATATATTTT CASSPPAGAQGGNTIYF
TRBJ1-2 few . TRBV25-1 TGTGCCAGCAGTGAATATTTCCTGGACGTGGAAGAGGGTGGCTACACCTTC CASSEYFLDVEEGGYTF
TRBJ1-1 . . TRBV18 TGTGCCAGCTCACTAACAGGGAGATGGGGTCCGAACACTGAAGCTTTCTTT CASSLTGRWGPNTEAFF
TRBJ1-4 . . TRBV4-3 TGCGCCAGCAGCCAAGGAGGGAGGTTTGCAACTAATGAAAAACTGTTTTTT CASSQGGRFATNEKLFF
TRBJ2-7 few . TRBV2 TGTGCCAGCATCGCGAGGGTACAGGGTTCCTACGAGCAGTACTTC CASIARVQGSYEQYF
TRBJ2-3 . . TRBV7-2 TGTGCCAGCAGCTTCCTAAGGGGGGGGGCCGCAGATACGCAGTATTTT CASSFLRGGAADTQYF
TRBJ2-5 . TRBD1 TRBV10-3 TGTGCCATCAGAAACAGGGGGCAAGAGACCCAGTACTTC CAIRNRGQETQYF
TRBJ1-1 . . TRBV7-2 TGTGCCAGCAGCTTCCTCATTAACACTGAAGCTTTCTTT CASSFLINTEAFF
TRBJ2-2 . . TRBV4-2 TGTGCCAGCAGCCGAAGTCAGGGTCCGAACACCGGGGAGCTGTTTTTT CASSRSQGPNTGELFF
TRBJ1-5 . . TRBV5-5 TGTGCCAGCAGCTTGAGGAGGGGAAACAGGAACGATCAGCCCCAGCATTTT CASSLRRGNRNDQPQHF
TRBJ2-2 few TRBD2 TRBV20-1 TGCAGTGCTTTTAGCGGGGGAGGCACCGGGGAGCTGTTTTTT CSAFSGGGTGELFF
TRBJ2-1 . TRBD2 TRBV7-2 TGTGCCAGCAGAAAGGGGGCGGCGGGGGGGAATGAGCAGTTCTTC CASRKGAAGGNEQFF
TRBJ2-4 . . TRBV29-1 TGCAGCGTTGTCGGGCAGGGGGCCAAAAACATTCAGTACTTC CSVVGQGAKNIQYF
TRBJ2-1 few TRBD2 TRBV20-1 TGCAGTGCTAGCACCCGGGGGGGCCGATATGAGCAGTTCTTC CSASTRGGRYEQFF
TRBJ1-5 once . TRBV20-1 TGCAGTGCTTCGGACAGAAGCGATCAGCCCCAGCATTTT CSASDRSDQPQHF
TRBJ2-4 once . TRBV5-1 TGCGCCAGCAGCCCTGGACTCCGGCTAGCCAAAAACATTCAGTACTTC CASSPGLRLAKNIQYF
TRBJ2-1 . TRBD2 TRBV5-1 TGCGCCAGCAGCTTTCCCGGGGGGTCCTACAATGAGCAGTTCTTC CASSFPGGSYNEQFF
TRBJ1-4 . TRBD1 TRBV13 TGTGCCAGCAGCTTATCAGGGGGAATGTCTAATGAAAAACTGTTTTTT CASSLSGGMSNEKLFF
TRBJ2-7 few TRBD1 TRBV7-8 TGTGCCAGCAGCTCCTCCAGGACAGGGTACGAGCAGTACTTC CASSSSRTGYEQYF
TRBJ1-3 few . TRBV4-3 TGCGCCAGCAGCCAAGAATCCAGGGGAGGAAACACCATATATTTT CASSQESRGGNTIYF
TRBJ1-2 . TRBD1 TRBV7-2 TGTGCCAGCAGCTTAGGGATTTGGGACAGGGGTGACGGCTACACCTTC CASSLGIWDRGDGYTF
TRBJ1-2 . TRBD1 TRBV20-1 TGCAGTGCTAGAGGGAGACAGGGATTAGGCGGCTACACCTTC CSARGRQGLGGYTF
TRBJ2-5 few TRBD2 TRBV24-1 TGTGCCACCAGTGACCGAGGGACTAGCGGGGAGACCCAGTACTTC CATSDRGTSGETQYF
TRBJ2-5 few TRBD2 TRBV10-3 TGTGCCATCAGTGAGTCTGGAGCGGGGGAGACCCAGTACTTC CAISESGAGETQYF
TRBJ2-5 once . TRBV7-2 TGTGCCAGCAGCTTAGTACGGGGGCTGGGACAGACCCAGTACTTC CASSLVRGLGQTQYF
TRBJ1-3 . . TRBV6-2/TRBV6-3 TGTGCCATCGAGAAAAGCTCTGGAAACACCATATATTTT CAIEKSSGNTIYF
TRBJ2-7 . TRBD1 TRBV20-1 TGCAGTGCTCAGAGACAGGGCGGTCCCTCAGGTATATACGAGCAGTACTTC CSAQRQGGPSGIYEQYF
TRBJ1-6 . TRBD1 TRBV10-3 TGTGCCATCAGTGGCTGGACAGGGGATAATTCACCCCTCCACTTT CAISGWTGDNSPLHF
TRBJ2-7 . . TRBV20-1 TGCAGTGCTAGAGATCAGGTTCGACTCGCCAGCTCCTACGAGCAGTACTTC CSARDQVRLASSYEQYF
TRBJ2-1 . . TRBV7-2 TGTGCCAGCAGCCCGACCTGGTCGGGTGAGCAGTTCTTC CASSPTWSGEQFF
TRBJ1-1 few TRBD1 TRBV5-1 TGCGCCAGCAGCCCAAGGACAGGGGGCGACCTTGAAGCTTTCTTT CASSPRTGGDLEAFF
TRBJ1-2 once TRBD1 TRBV28 TGTGCCAGCAGTTTAGATGGGACAGGGGTGGGCTACACCTTC CASSLDGTGVGYTF
TRBJ2-5 . . TRBV10-3 TGTGCCATCACCAAAGGGGACCAAGAGACCCAGTACTTC CAITKGDQETQYF
TRBJ1-6 . . TRBV4-1 TGCGCCAGCAGCCAGAAGAACGGGCTTTCACCCCTCCACTTT CASSQKNGLSPLHF
TRBJ1-4 . . TRBV15 TGTGTCACCAGCAGAGATTTGGGGCTTGGTGAAAAACTGTTTTTT CVTSRDLGLGEKLFF
TRBJ1-2 . . TRBV7-8 TGTGCCAGCAGCCCCCGTCGGAAGGAATCTAACTATGGCTACACCTTC CASSPRRKESNYGYTF